The sequence of this TCR beta chain was determined in a study of early T cells in non-severe SARS-CoV-2 infection. Study at large: Unsorted whole-blood RNA was sequenced in bulk, leaving chains unpaired.

Each single cDNA molecule received a unique molecular identifier. TCRdb called the 5' RACE reads again in MiXCR, with one record for every CDR3 protein. Seen here are 48,000 or so distinct CDR3 sequences, roughly 6.1% observed once, and the top ten hold around 7%. The CDR3 contains 15 residues. Germline assignment: CDR1 MDHEN and CDR2 SYDVKM. The V end was cut by 6 bases, the J end by 2 bases, with 16 bases between. The chain couples TRBV28 to TRBJ1-2; possibly TRBD1 for D (5 bases). The specimen comprised whole blood, sampled at baseline. This receptor was taken from an adult who was a healthcare worker with PCR-confirmed SARS-CoV-2 infection or an uninfected control (not recorded which). Here the CDR3 reads CASSFRKGLNYGYTF. CDR3 DNA sequence: TGTGCCAGCAGCTTCCGGAAGGGGCTCAACTATGGCTACACCTTC.